These 8 T cell receptor beta chains were all obtained from the same sample, sequenced in a study of cytomegalovirus exposure and HLA in healthy donors. Primers: 60 Vbeta forward and 13 Jbeta reverse. Method: immunoSEQ multiplex PCR; TCRdb's copy keeps in-frame clones and lacks some. The data contain about 150,000 clones, under 90% of them seen just once; the ten biggest clones take up almost 2.5%. The source material was PBMCs. All receptors come from a boy aged 2 to 9 in good health and CMV-seronegative.

The rearrangement joins TRBV15 to TRBJ2-3; possibly TRBD2 for D (6 bases). The germline CDR1 and CDR2 sequences are LNHNV and YYDKDF (reference sequence). The CDR3 length is 16 residues. Trimming stripped 6 bases from V and 4 bases from J, with 20 bases between. The CDR3 protein is CATRLAAGWLSDTQYF. CDR3 coding DNA: TGTGCCACCAGACTAGCCGCGGGATGGTTATCAGATACGCAGTATTTT.

The chain employs TRBV18 and TRBJ1-4, with D perhaps TRBD1 (5 bases). CDR3 length: 17 amino acids. V gave up 8 bases and J gave up 0 bases, with 19 bases separating them. Per germline, CDR1 KGHSH and CDR2 LQKENI. CDR3 loop: CASQRPSTGATNEKLFF. In DNA, the CDR3 is TGTGCCAGCCAAAGACCGTCCACAGGCGCAACTAATGAAAAACTGTTTTTT.

The chain links TRBV15 to TRBJ1-5, with TRBD1 matching 12 bases. After removal of 3 bases from V and 5 bases from J, the junction contained 2 bases not matched to a gene. Germline CDR1 LNHNV, CDR2 YYDKDF (reference sequence). The CDR3 is 15 residues long. The CDR3 loop is CATSRGDRGHQPQHF. The CDR3 DNA follows: TGTGCCACCAGCAGGGGGGACAGGGGGCATCAGCCCCAGCATTTT.

This chain joins TRBV2 and TRBJ1-1; 10 positions match TRBD1. This CDR3 spans 12 amino acids. After removal of 8 bases from V and 10 bases from J, the junction contained 7 bases not matched to a gene. Germline V CDR1 and CDR2: SNHLY, FYNNEI. The CDR3 reads CASGQGVVGAFF. DNA of the CDR3: TGTGCCAGCGGACAGGGGGTAGTTGGAGCTTTCTTT.

The rearrangement uses TRBV28 and TRBJ2-5; tentative D call: TRBD2 (7 bases). Germline V lookup: CDR1 MDHEN, CDR2 SYDVKM. The germline V and J ends were trimmed by 8 bases and 5 bases, with 24 bases remaining between them. This CDR3 region has 16 residues. The CDR3 here is CASRELGAGEGETQYF. The CDR3 DNA reads as TGTGCCAGCCGGGAACTGGGGGCGGGAGAAGGGGAGACCCAGTACTTC.

The chain recombines TRBV19 with TRBJ2-5, with TRBD2 matching over 10 bases. The germline CDR1 and CDR2 sequences are LNHDA and SQIVND (reference sequence). The CDR3 runs to 17 residues. V dropped 5 bases and J dropped 5; count of bases not matched to a gene: 14. For the CDR3, the DNA is TGTGCCAGTAGTCCGAGGGGAGGGGCTAGCGGGAGTGAGACCCAGTACTTC. The encoded protein is CASSPRGGASGSETQYF. Complete variable domain (other parts from reference TRBV19 and TRBJ2-5): DGGITQSPKYLFRKEGQNVTLSCEQNLNHDAMYWYRQDPGQGLRLIYYSQIVNDFQKGDIAEGYSVSREKKESFPLTVTSAQKNPTAFYLCASSPRGGASGSETQYFGPGTRLLVL.

This rearrangement joins TRBV9 to TRBJ1-1; D gene ambiguous. Per germline, CDR1 SGDLS and CDR2 YYNGEE. V lost 0 bases and J 5 bases, leaving 11 bases between the germline ends. CDR3 length: 14 residues. This chain's CDR3 is CASSVEPRGTEAFF. Written as DNA, the CDR3 is TGTGCCAGCAGCGTAGAACCACGGGGTACTGAAGCTTTCTTT.

This sequence joins TRBV5-4 and TRBJ2-1; a possible D gene is TRBD2 (6 bases). The V and J ends lost 4 bases and 0 bases respectively, with 11 bases between them. The CDR3 sequence is 15 residues long. Per the germline V gene, CDR1 is SGHNT and CDR2 is YYREEE (reference sequence). CDR3 region: CASSRGLNSYNEQFF. The CDR3 DNA reads TGTGCCAGCAGCAGGGGACTCAACTCCTACAATGAGCAGTTCTTC.